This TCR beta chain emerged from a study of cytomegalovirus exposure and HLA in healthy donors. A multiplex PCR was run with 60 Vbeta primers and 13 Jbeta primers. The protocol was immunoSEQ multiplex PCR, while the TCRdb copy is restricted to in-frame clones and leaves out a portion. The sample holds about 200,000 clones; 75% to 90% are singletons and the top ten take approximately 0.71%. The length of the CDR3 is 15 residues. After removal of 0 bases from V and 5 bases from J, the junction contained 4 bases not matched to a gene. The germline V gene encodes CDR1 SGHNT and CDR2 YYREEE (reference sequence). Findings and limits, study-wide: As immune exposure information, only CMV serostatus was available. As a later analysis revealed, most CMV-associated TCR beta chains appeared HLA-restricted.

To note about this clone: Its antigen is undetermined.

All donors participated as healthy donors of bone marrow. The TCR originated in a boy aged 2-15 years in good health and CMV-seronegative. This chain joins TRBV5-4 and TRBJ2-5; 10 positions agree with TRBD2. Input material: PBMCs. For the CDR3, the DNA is TGTGCCAGCAGCTTGGAGGGACTAGCGACGGAGACCCAGTACTTC. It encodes CASSLEGLATETQYF.